This TCR beta chain derives from a study of T cell repertoires in cytomegalovirus infection. Findings and caveats of the study: Predominance within the ex vivo response was attributable to HLA-C-restricted CMV-specific TCR beta clonotypes. Summed public TCR beta family frequency identified CMV carriers bearing the relevant HLA.

TCRdb used MiXCR to reprocess the reads, holding one entry per CDR3 protein. The data show around 740,000 distinct CDR3 sequences, 35% to 40% seen once. Comment on this clonotype: Its specificity is unknown.

V was clipped by 5 bases and J by 9 bases, with 17 bases between them. Germline V CDR1 and CDR2: SGHVS, FNYEAQ. The CDR3 is 13 residues long. The rearrangement uses TRBV7-6 and TRBJ2-7; D tentatively fits TRBD1 or TRBD2 (7 bases each). Specimen: PBMCs. The sequence was collected from a human donor in good health (CMV status not recorded). Some clones in this sample may be carry-over from other donors' samples. The CDR3 is CASSPGTAGRQYF. The CDR3 DNA reads as TGTGCCAGCAGCCCCGGGACAGCGGGGAGGCAGTACTTC.